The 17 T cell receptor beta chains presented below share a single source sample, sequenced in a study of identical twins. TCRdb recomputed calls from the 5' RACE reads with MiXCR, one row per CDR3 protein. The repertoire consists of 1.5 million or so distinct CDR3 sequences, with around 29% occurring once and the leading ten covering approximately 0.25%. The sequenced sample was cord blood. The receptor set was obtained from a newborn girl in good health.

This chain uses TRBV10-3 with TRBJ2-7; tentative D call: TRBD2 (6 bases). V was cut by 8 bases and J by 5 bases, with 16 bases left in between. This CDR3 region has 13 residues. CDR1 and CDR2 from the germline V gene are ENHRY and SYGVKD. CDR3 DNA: TGTGCCATCCGAGGCGGGGTGTTGAACGAGCAGTACTTC. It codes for CAIRGGVLNEQYF.

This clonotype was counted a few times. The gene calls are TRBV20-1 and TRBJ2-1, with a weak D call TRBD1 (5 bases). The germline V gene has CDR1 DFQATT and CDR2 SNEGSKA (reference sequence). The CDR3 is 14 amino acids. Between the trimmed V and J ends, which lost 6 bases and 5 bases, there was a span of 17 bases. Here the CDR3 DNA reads TGCAGTGCCGGAAGGGGTCAGGGTAACAATGAGCAGTTCTTC. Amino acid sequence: CSAGRGQGNNEQFF.

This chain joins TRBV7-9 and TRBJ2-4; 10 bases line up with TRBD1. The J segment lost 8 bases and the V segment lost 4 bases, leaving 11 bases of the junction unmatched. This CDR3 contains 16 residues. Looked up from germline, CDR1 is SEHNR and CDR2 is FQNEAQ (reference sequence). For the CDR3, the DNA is TGTGCCAGCAGCTCGAGTGACAGGGGGCGAAGATACATTCAGTACTTC. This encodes CASSSSDRGRRYIQYF. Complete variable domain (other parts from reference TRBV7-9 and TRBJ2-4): DTGVSQNPRHKITKRGQNVTFRCDPISEHNRLYWYRQTLGQGPEFLTYFQNEAQLEKSRLLSDRFSAERPKGSFSTLEIQRTEQGDSAMYLCASSSSDRGRRYIQYFGAGTRLSVL.

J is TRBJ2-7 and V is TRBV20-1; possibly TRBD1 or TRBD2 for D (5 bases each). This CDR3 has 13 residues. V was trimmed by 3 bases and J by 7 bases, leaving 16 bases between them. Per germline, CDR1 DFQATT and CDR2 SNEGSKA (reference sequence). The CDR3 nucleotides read TGCAGTGCTAGGGGGACCATATACAATGAGCAGTACTTC. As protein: CSARGTIYNEQYF.

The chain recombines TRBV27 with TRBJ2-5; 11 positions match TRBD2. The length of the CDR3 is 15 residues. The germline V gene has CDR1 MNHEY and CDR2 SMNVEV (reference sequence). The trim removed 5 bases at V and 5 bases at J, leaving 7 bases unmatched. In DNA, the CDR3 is TGTGCCAGCAGTCCGGGACTAGCGGCTAGGGAGACCCAGTACTTC. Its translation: CASSPGLAARETQYF.

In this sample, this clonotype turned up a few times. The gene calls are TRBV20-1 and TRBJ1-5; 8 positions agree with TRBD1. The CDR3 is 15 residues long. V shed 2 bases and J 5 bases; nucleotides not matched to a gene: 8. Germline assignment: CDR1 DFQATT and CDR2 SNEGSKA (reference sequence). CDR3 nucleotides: TGCAGTGCTAGAAATTTCCAGGGGGCTCATCAGCCCCAGCATTTT. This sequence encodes CSARNFQGAHQPQHF.

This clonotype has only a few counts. For the CDR3, the DNA is TGTGCCAGCAACTCACAGCGACTGCTCTCTGGGGCCAACGTCCTGACTTTC. Encoded protein: CASNSQRLLSGANVLTF. This chain links TRBV12-3 or TRBV12-4 with TRBJ2-6, with D unclear. Trimming took 7 bases from V and 0 from J, leaving 16 bases between them. This CDR3 spans 17 amino acids.

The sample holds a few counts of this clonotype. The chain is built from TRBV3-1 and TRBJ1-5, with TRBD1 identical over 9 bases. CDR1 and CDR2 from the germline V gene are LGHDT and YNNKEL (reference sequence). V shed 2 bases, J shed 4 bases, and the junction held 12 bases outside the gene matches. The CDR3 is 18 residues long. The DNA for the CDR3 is TGTGCCAGCAGCCAAACGGGGACAGGGTCTAATCGGAATCAGCCCCAGCATTTT. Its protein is CASSQTGTGSNRNQPQHF. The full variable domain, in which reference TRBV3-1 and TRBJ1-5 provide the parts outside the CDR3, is DTAVSQTPKYLVTQMGNDKSIKCEQNLGHDTMYWYKQDSKKFLKIMFSYNNKELIINETVPNRFSPKSPDKAHLNLHINSLELGDSAVYFCASSQTGTGSNRNQPQHFGDGTRLSIL.

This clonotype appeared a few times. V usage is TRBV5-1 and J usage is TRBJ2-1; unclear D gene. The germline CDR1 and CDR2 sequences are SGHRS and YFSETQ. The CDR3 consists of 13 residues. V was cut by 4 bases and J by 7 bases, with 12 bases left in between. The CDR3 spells CASSTYIVNEQFF. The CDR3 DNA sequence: TGCGCCAGCAGCACCTACATCGTGAATGAGCAGTTCTTC.

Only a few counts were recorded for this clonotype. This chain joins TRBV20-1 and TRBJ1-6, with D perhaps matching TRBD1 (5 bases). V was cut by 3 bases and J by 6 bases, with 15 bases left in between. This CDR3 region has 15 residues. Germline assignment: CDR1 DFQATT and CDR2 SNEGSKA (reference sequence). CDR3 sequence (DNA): TGCAGTGCTAGCTTGGGTTGGGGGGTTAATTCACCCCTCCACTTT. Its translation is CSASLGWGVNSPLHF.

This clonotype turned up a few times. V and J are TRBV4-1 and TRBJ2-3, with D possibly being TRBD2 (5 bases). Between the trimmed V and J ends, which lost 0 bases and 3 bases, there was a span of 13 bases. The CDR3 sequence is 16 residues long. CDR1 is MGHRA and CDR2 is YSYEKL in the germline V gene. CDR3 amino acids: CASSQEASRLTDTQYF. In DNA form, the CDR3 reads TGCGCCAGCAGCCAAGAAGCTAGCCGACTTACAGATACGCAGTATTTT.

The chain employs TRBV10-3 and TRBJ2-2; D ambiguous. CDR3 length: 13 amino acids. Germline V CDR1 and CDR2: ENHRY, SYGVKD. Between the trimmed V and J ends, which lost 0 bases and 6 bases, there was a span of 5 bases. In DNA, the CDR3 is TGTGCCATCAGTGAGTCTCAGGCCGGGGAGCTGTTTTTT. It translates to CAISESQAGELFF.

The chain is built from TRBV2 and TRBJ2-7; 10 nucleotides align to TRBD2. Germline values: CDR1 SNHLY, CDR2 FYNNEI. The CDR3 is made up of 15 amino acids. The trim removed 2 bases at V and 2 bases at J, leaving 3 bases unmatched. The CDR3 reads CASSESSGSAYEQYF. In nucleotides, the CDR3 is TGTGCCAGCAGTGAATCTAGCGGGAGTGCCTACGAGCAGTACTTC. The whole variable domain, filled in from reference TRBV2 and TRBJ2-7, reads EPEVTQTPSHQVTQMGQEVILRCVPISNHLYFYWYRQILGQKVEFLVSFYNNEISEKSEIFDDQFSVERPDGSNFTLKIRSTKLEDSAMYFCASSESSGSAYEQYFGPGTRLTVT.

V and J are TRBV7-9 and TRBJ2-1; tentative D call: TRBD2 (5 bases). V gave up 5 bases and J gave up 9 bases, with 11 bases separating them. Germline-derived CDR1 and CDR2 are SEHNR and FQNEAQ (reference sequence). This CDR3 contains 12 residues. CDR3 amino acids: CASSPAEGEQFF. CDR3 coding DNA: TGTGCCAGCAGCCCCGCTGAGGGTGAGCAGTTCTTC.

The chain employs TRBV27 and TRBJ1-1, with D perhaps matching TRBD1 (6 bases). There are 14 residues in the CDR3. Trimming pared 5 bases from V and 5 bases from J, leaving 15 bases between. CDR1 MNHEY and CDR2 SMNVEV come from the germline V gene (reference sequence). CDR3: CASSADRRQTEAFF. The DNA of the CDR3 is TGTGCCAGCAGTGCCGACAGGAGGCAGACTGAAGCTTTCTTT.

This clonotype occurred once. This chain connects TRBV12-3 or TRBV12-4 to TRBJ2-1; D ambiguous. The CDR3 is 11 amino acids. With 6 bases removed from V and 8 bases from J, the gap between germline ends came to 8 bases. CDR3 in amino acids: CASRYTDEQFF. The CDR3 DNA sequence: TGTGCCAGCAGGTACACGGATGAGCAGTTCTTC.

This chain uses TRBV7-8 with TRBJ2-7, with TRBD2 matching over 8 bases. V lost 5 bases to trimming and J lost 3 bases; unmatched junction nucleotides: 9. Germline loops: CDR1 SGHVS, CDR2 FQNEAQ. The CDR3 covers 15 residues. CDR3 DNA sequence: TGTGCCAGCAGCCTACCCCGACTAGCGCACTACGAGCAGTACTTC. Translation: CASSLPRLAHYEQYF.